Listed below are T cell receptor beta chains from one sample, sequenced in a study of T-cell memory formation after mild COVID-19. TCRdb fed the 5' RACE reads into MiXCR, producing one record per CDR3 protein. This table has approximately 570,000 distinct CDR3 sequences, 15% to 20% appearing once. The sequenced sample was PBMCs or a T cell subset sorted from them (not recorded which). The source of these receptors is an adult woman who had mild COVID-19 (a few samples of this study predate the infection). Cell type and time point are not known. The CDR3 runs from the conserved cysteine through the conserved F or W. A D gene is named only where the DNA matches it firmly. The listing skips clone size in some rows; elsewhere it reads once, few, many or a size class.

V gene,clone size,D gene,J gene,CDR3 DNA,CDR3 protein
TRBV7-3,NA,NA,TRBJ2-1,TGTGCCAGCAGCTCCGGGGCACGTACCTACAATGAGCAGTTCTTC,CASSSGARTYNEQFF
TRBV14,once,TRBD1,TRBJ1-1,TGTGCCAGCAGCCCCCCGACAGGGGTCATTGGGGAAGCTTTCTTT,CASSPPTGVIGEAFF
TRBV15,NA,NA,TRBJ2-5,TGTGCCACCAGCAGAGATCCCCCCGGCAGGGTGGAGGTGATTTCGGAGACCCAGTACTTC,CATSRDPPGRVEVISETQYF
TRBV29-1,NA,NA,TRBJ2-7,TGCAGCGTAGATACAGGGAAATCCTACGAGCAGTACTTC,CSVDTGKSYEQYF
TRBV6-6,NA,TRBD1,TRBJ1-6,TGTGCCAGCAGTTCAGGGGGGTCCTATAATTCACCCCTCCACTTT,CASSSGGSYNSPLHF
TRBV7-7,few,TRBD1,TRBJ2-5,TGTGCCAGCAGCGCGACAGGGGGCCAAGAGACCCAGTACTTC,CASSATGGQETQYF
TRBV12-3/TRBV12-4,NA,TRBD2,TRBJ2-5,TGTGCCAGCAGTCCGGGGACTACCGTTGGAGAGACCCAGTACTTC,CASSPGTTVGETQYF
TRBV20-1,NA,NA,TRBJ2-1,TGCAGTGCTAGTCGAGGTTCGGGGCTTTCTGGTGAGCAGTTCTTC,CSASRGSGLSGEQFF
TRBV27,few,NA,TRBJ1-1,TGTGCCAGCAGCCCTCCCGGGGGCAAAGCTTTCTTT,CASSPPGGKAFF
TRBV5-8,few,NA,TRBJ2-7,TGTGCCAGCAGCTTGAACCACAGGGAGGGTCTGAGTTTCGAGCAGTACTTC,CASSLNHREGLSFEQYF
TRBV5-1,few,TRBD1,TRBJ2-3,TGCGCCAGCAGCTTGGAGCTACAGGGGGCCAAGGGAGATACGCAGTATTTT,CASSLELQGAKGDTQYF
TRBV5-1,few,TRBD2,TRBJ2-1,TGCGCCAGCAGCATAGGACTAGCCGCGGGCGATGAGCAGTTCTTC,CASSIGLAAGDEQFF
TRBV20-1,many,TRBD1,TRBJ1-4,TGCAGTGCTAGAGCTTACAGGGGCTCGACTAATGAAAAACTGTTTTTT,CSARAYRGSTNEKLFF
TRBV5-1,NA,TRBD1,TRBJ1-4,TGCGCCAGCAGCTCCCTGGACAGGGCATCTAATGAAAAACTGTTTTTT,CASSSLDRASNEKLFF
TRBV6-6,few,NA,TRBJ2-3,TGTGCCAGCAGTTATGACGGACGGGAATATACCACAGATACGCAGTATTTT,CASSYDGREYTTDTQYF
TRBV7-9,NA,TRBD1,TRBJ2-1,TGTGCCAGCAGCTCGACAGGGGCCTCCTACAATGAGCAGTTCTTC,CASSSTGASYNEQFF
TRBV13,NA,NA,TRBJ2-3,TGTGCCAGCAGCTTGTACGGGGCCACAGATACGCAGTATTTT,CASSLYGATDTQYF
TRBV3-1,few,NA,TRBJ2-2,TGTGCCAGCAGCCAAGTAGGCACTACCGGGGAGCTGTTTTTT,CASSQVGTTGELFF
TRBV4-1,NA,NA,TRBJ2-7,TGCGCCAGCAGCCGCTACCCCCCTCCAGGTTACGAGCAGTACTTC,CASSRYPPPGYEQYF
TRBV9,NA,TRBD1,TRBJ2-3,TGTGCCAGCAGCAAGGGACAGGGTGGGGATACGCAGTATTTT,CASSKGQGGDTQYF
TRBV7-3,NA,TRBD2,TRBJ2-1,TGTGCCAGCAACAGCGGGGGGGCAACTAATGAGCAGTTCTTC,CASNSGGATNEQFF
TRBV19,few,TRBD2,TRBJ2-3,TGTGCCAGTAGTCGAGGCGGGAGAATAGCAGATACGCAGTATTTT,CASSRGGRIADTQYF
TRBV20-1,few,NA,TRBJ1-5,TGCAGTGCTAGAGGGGGCAGCCTAAGCAATCAGCCCCAGCATTTT,CSARGGSLSNQPQHF
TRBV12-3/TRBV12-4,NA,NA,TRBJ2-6,TGTGCCAGCAGTTTAGTCTATGACTCTGGGGCCAACGTCCTGACTTTC,CASSLVYDSGANVLTF
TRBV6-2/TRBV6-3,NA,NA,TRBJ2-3,TGTGCCAGCAAGCGTCGGAGCACAGATACGCAGTATTTT,CASKRRSTDTQYF
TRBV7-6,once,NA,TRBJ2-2,TGTGCCAGCGGCGGCGGGGAGCTGTTTTTT,CASGGGELFF
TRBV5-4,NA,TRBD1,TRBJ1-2,TGTGCCAGCAGCTTCGGGGGACAGAGCAACTATGGCTACACCTTC,CASSFGGQSNYGYTF
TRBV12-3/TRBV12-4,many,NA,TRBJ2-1,TGTGCCAGCAGTCTTTCTCATATGGGCTACAATGAGCAGTTCTTC,CASSLSHMGYNEQFF
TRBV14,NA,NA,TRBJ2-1,TGTGCCAGCAGCCAAATAGGGACGGGAGACAATGAGCAGTTCTTC,CASSQIGTGDNEQFF
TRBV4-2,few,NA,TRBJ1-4,TGTGCCAGCAGCCAAGAAGGGTGGGGATCCGAAAAACTGTTTTTT,CASSQEGWGSEKLFF
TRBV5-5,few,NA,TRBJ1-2,TGTGCCAGCAGCTTGGGCGGGTACGATGGCTACACCTTC,CASSLGGYDGYTF
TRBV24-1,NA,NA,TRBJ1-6,TGTGCCACCTCGCCTTCACCCCTCCACTTT,CATSPSPLHF
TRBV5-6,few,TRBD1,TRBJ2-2,TGTGCCAGCAGCGGATGGGACAGGGGGTTTGGGACCGGGGAGCTGTTTTTT,CASSGWDRGFGTGELFF
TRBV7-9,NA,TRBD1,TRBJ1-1,TGTGCCAGCAGCTTCCGGACAGGGGAATGGAACACTGAAGCTTTCTTT,CASSFRTGEWNTEAFF
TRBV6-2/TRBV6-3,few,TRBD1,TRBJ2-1,TGTGCCAGCAGTGGCCGCCCGCAGGACAGGGGCAATGAGCAGTTCTTC,CASSGRPQDRGNEQFF
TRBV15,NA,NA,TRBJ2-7,TGTGCCACCAGCAGTAGCCGGGGATCGGAGCAGTACTTC,CATSSSRGSEQYF
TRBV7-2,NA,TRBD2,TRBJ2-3,TGTGCCAGCAGCTCGGCGGCGGCTAGCGGGAGTAATCCCGATACGCAGTATTTT,CASSSAAASGSNPDTQYF
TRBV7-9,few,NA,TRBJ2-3,TGTGCCAGCAGCTTAGGGACTATCCTCACAGATACGCAGTATTTT,CASSLGTILTDTQYF
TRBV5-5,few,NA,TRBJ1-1,TGTGCCAGCAGCTTTTCCGGGCGGGCTGAAGCTTTCTTT,CASSFSGRAEAFF
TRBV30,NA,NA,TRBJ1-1,TGTGCCTGGAGTGTACTGGGCGTAGAAGCTTTCTTT,CAWSVLGVEAFF
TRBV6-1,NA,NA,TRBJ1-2,TGTGCCAGCAGGCCGGACAGTAACTATGGCTACACCTTC,CASRPDSNYGYTF
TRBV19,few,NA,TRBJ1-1,TGTGCCAGTAGTATTACGGCAGGTATTGAAGCTTTCTTT,CASSITAGIEAFF
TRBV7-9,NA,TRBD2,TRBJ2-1,TGTGCCAGCACCTTGGCGACTAGCGGGTCGAATGAGCAGTTCTTC,CASTLATSGSNEQFF
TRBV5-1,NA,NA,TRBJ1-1,TGCGCCAGCAGCCCACGACTCGAAGGGAGCACTGAAGCTTTCTTT,CASSPRLEGSTEAFF
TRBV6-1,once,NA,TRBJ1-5,TGTGCCAGCAGTGGGGAATGGGGGGCCGGCAATCAGCCCCAGCATTTT,CASSGEWGAGNQPQHF
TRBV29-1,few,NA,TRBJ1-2,TGCAGCGTTGAACAAGAATATGGCTACACCTTC,CSVEQEYGYTF